Given below is one T cell receptor beta chain in context. The source of the sample is a study of OX40 agonist ivuxolimab in advanced cancers. The CDR3 totals 13 residues. The germline V gene has CDR1 MGHDK and CDR2 SYGVNS. The ends lost 6 bases at V and 7 bases at J; junction bases unmatched: 7. Clones were read by immunoSEQ multiplex PCR, and TCRdb kept only the in-frame ones, dropping some. The repertoire holds about 70,000 clones, with about 81% as singletons. Source: CD4+ or CD8+ T cells sorted from blood, taken in a trial of the OX40 agonist ivuxolimab. The gene calls are TRBV25-1 and TRBJ2-3; 7 bases align to TRBD2. This sequence was found in an adult with an advanced solid tumor such as melanoma, head and neck, liver or kidney cancer. The CDR3 region has the DNA TGTGCCAGCAGGGGGACTATATTTAATACGCAGTATTTT. Protein sequence: CASRGTIFNTQYF.